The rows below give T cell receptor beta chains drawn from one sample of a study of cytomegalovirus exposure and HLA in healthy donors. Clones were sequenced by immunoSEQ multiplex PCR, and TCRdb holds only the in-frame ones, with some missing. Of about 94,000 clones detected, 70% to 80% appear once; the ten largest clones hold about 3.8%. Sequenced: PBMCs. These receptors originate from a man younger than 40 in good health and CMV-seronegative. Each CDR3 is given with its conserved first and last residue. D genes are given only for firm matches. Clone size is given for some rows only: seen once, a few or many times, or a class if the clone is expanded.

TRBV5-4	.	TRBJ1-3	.	TGTGCCAGCAGCTTGGGGGGGAGGGGCACCTCTGGAAACACCATATATTTT	CASSLGGRGTSGNTIYF
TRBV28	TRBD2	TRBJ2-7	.	TGTGCCAGCAGTACTAGCGGGAGGCCCTACGAGCAGTACTTC	CASSTSGRPYEQYF
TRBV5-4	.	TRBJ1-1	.	TGTGCCAGCAGCTTTTTCCGGACTGAAGCTTTCTTT	CASSFFRTEAFF
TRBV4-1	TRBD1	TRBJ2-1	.	TGCGCCAGCAGCCACCATAGGGGGCCCGTCCCCTACAATGAGCAGTTCTTC	CASSHHRGPVPYNEQFF
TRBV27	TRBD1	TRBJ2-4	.	TGTGCCAGCAGTCCGCCAGGGGGCAGGTCCAAAAACATTCAGTACTTC	CASSPPGGRSKNIQYF
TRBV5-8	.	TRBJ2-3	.	TGTGCCAGCAGTTTCCGGGAGGGGGCCGGGGCAGATACGCAGTATTTT	CASSFREGAGADTQYF
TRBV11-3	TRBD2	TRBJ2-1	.	TGTGCCAGCAGCTTCGGACTAGCGGGGGCCTATTACAATGAGCAGTTCTTC	CASSFGLAGAYYNEQFF
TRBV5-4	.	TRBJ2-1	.	TGTGCCAGCAGCTCCGCTGGAGCTTACAATGAGCAGTTCTTC	CASSSAGAYNEQFF
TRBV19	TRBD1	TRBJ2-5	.	TGTGCCAGTAGTATGGAAGGGGACAGGGGGGAAAAGACCCAGTACTTC	CASSMEGDRGEKTQYF
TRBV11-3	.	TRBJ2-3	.	TGTGCCAGCAGCTTAGGGAGAGACGGGGATACGCAGTATTTT	CASSLGRDGDTQYF
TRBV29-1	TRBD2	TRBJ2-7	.	TGCAGCGTTGAAACTGTAGCCTGGCGGGAGGGCCAAACCGAGCAGTACTTC	CSVETVAWREGQTEQYF
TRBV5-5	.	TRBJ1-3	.	TGTGCCAGCAGCTTGGGAGGCTCTGGAAACACCATATATTTT	CASSLGGSGNTIYF
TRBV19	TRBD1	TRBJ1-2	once	TGTGCCAGCACCAAAACGGACAGGGCGTTGAACTATGGCTACACCTTC	CASTKTDRALNYGYTF
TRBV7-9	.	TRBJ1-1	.	TGTGCCACCCACTGGTCGAACACTGAAGCTTTCTTT	CATHWSNTEAFF
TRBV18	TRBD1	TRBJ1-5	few	TGTGCCAGCTCAAATTCGCAGGGGGCTCCCAATCAGCCCCAGCATTTT	CASSNSQGAPNQPQHF
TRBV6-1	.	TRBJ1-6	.	TGTGCCAGCAGTGACAGGGATAATTCACCCCTCCACTTT	CASSDRDNSPLHF